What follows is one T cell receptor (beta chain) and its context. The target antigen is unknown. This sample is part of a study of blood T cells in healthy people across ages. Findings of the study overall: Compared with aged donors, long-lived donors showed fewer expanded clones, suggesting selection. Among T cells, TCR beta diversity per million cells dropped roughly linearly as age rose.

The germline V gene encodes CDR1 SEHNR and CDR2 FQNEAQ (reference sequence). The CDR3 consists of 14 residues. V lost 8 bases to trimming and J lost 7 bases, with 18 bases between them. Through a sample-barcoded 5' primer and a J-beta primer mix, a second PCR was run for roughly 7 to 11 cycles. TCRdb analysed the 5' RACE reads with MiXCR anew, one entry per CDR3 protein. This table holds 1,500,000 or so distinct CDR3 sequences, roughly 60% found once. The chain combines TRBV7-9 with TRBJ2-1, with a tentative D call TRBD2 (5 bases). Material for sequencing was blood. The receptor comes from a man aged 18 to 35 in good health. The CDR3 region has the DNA TGTGCCAGCGGCCTAAGCGGAGCCAGGAATGAGCAGTTCTTC. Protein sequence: CASGLSGARNEQFF.